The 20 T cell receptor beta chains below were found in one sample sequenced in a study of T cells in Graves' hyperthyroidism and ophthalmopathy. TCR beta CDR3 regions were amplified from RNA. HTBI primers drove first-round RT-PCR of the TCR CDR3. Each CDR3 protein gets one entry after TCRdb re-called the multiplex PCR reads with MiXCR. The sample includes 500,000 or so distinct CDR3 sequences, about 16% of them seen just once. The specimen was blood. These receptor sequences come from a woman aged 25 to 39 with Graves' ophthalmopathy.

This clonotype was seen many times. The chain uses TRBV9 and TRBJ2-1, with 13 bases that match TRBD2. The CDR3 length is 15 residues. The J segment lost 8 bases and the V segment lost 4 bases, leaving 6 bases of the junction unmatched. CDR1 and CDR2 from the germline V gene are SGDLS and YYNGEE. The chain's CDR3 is CASSIGLAGVDEQFF. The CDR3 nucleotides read TGTGCCAGCAGCATAGGACTAGCGGGAGTGGATGAGCAGTTCTTC.

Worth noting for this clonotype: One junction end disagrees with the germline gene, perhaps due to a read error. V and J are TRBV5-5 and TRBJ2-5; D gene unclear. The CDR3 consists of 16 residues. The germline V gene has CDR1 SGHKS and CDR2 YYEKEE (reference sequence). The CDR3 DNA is TGTGCCAGCAGCTTGGAGGGCAGTAGGACCCAAAAGACCCAGTACTTC. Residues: CASSLEGSRTQKTQYF. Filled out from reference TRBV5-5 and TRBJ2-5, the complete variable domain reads DAGVTQSPTHLIKTRGQQVTLRCSPISGHKSVSWYQQVLGQGPQFIFQYYEKEERGRGNFPDRFSARQFPNYSSELNVNALLLGDSALYLCASSLEGSRTQKTQYFGPGTRLLVL.

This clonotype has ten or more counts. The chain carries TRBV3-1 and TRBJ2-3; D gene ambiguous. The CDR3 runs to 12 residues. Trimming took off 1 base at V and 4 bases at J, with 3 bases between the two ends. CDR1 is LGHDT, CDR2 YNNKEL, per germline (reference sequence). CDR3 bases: TGTGCCAGCAGCCAAGGGGCAGATACGCAGTATTTT. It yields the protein CASSQGADTQYF.

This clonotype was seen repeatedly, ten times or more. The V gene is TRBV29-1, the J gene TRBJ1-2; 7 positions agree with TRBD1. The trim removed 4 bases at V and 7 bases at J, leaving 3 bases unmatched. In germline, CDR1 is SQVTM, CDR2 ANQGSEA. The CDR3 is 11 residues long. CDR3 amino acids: CSVVTGVGYTF. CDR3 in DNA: TGCAGCGTTGTAACAGGGGTTGGCTACACCTTC.

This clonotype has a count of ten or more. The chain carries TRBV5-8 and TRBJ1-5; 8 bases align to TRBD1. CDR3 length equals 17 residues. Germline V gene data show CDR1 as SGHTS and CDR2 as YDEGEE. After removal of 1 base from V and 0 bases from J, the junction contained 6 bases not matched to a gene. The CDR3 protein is CASSLRGQVPSNQPQHF. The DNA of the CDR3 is TGTGCCAGCAGCTTGAGGGGACAGGTCCCTAGCAATCAGCCCCAGCATTTT.

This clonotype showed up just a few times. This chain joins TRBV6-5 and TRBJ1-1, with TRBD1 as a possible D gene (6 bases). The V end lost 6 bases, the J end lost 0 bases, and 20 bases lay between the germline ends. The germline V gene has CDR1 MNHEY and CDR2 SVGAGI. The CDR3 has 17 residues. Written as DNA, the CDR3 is TGTGCCAGCAGGTACAACAGGGTGCGCGGGATGAACACTGAAGCTTTCTTT. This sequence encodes CASRYNRVRGMNTEAFF.

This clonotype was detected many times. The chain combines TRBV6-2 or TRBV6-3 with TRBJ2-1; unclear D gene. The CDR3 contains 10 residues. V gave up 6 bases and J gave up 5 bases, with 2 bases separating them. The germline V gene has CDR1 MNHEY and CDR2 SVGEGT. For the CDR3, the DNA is TGTGCCAGCAGGGACAATGAGCAGTTCTTC. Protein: CASRDNEQFF.

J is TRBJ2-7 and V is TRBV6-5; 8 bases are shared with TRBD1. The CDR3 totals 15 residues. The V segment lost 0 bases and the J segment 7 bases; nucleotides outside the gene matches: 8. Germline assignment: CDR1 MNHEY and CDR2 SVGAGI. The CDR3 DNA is TGTGCCAGCAGTTACTCCCCGGGACAGGTCAGGGAGCAGTACTTC. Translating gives CASSYSPGQVREQYF.

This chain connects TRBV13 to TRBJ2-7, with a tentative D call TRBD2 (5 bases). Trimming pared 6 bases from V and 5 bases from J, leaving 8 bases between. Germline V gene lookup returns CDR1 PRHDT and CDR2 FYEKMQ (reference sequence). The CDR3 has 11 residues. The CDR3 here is CASSNGNEQYF. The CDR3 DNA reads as TGTGCCAGCAGTAACGGGAACGAGCAGTACTTC.

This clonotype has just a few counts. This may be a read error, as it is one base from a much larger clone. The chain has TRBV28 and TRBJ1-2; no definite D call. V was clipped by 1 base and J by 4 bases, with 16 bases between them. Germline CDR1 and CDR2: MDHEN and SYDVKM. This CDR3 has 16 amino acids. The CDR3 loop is CASSLSPPTSPYGYTF. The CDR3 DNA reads TGTGCCAGCAGTTTATCCCCGCCGACATCCCCCTATGGCTACACCTTC.

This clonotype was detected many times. CDR3 in amino acids: CASSLEVVVFGQRRETQYF. CDR3 nucleotide sequence: TGTGCCAGCAGCTTAGAGGTGGTCGTTTTTGGACAGCGCCGGGAGACCCAGTACTTC. This sequence joins TRBV7-2 and TRBJ2-5, with D maybe TRBD1 (6 bases). V lost 1 base and J 5 bases, leaving 26 bases between the germline ends. This CDR3 contains 19 residues. CDR1 and CDR2 (germline): SGHTA, FQGNSA.

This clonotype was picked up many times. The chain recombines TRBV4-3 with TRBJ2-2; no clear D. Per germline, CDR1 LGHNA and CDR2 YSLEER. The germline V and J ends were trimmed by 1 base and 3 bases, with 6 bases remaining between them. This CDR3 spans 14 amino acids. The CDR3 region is CASSQVRHTGELFF. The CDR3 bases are TGCGCCAGCAGCCAAGTCCGTCACACCGGGGAGCTGTTTTTT.

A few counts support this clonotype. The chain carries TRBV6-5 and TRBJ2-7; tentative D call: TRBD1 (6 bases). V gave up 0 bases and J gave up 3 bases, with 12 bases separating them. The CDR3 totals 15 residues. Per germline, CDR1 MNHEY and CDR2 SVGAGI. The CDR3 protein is CASSYSWTENYEQYF. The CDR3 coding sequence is TGTGCCAGCAGTTACTCATGGACAGAAAACTACGAGCAGTACTTC.

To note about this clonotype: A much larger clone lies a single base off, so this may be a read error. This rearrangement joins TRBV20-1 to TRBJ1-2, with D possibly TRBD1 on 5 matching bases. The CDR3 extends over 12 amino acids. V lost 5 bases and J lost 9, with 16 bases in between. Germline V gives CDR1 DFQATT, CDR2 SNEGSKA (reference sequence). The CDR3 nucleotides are TGCAGTGCTTCAAGGCAGGGTGTGAGCTACACCTTC. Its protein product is CSASRQGVSYTF.

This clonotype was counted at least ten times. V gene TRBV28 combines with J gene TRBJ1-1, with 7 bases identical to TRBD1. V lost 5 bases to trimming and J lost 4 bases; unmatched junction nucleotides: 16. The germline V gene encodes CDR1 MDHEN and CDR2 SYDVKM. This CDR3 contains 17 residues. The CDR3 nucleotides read TGTGCCAGCAGTCATGCAAGCCGACAGGGTAGGGGCACTGAAGCTTTCTTT. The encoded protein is CASSHASRQGRGTEAFF.

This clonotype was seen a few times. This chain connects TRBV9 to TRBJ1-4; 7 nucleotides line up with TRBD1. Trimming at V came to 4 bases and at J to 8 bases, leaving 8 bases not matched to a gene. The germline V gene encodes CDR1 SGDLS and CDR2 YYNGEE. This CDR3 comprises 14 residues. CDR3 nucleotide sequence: TGTGCCAGCAGCCCACGACAGGGAAGGGAAAAACTGTTTTTT. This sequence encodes CASSPRQGREKLFF.

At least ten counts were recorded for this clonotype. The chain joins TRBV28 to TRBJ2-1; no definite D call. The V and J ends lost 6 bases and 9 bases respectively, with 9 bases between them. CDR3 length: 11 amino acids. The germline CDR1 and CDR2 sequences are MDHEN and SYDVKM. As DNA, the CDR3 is TGTGCCAGCAGGTCTCCAACTGAGCAGTTCTTC. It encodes CASRSPTEQFF.

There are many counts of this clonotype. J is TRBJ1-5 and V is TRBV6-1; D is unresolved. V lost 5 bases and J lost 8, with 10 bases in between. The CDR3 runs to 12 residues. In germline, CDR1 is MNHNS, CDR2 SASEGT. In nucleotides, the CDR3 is TGTGCCAGCAGTTCCTCCATGGAGCCCCAGCATTTT. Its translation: CASSSSMEPQHF.

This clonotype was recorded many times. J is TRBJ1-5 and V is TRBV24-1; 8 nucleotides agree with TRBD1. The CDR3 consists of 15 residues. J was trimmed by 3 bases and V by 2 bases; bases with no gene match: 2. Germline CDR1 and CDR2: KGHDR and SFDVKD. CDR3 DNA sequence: TGTGCCACCAGTGATTCGACAGGGGACAATCAGCCCCAGCATTTT. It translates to CATSDSTGDNQPQHF.

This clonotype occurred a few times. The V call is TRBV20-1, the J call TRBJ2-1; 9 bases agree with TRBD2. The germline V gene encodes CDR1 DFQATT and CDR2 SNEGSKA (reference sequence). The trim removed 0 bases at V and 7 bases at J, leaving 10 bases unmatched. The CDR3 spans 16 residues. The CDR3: CSARDPMREGWNEQFF. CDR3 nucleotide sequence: TGCAGTGCTAGAGATCCTATGCGGGAGGGCTGGAATGAGCAGTTCTTC.